This T cell receptor beta chain was identified in a study of blood T cells in healthy people across ages (dated by TCRdb to between 2015 and 2017). About the full investigation: In model experiments, template switching captured roughly one uniquely barcoded TCR beta cDNA molecule for every two T cells. Age-related changes in TCR beta repertoire diversity were measured in the study by deep sequencing normalized with unique cDNA molecular identifiers. The donors were split into four age groups: young (average approximately 16 years), middle-aged (roughly 39), aged (about 62) and long-lived (approximately 80). To avoid experimental bias, donors of different ages were randomly spread across the sequencing lanes. For two donors (one aged 18 to 29 and one aged 80 or older), the study analyzed two additional independent replicas of 1 million unique cDNA reads from the same blood draw.

Taken from cysteine to phenylalanine, the CDR3 has 15 residues. Here the CDR3 DNA is all that survives: 45 bases in frame from base 1. Unmatched junction bases come to 11, with V trimmed by 6 bases and J by 10 bases. As for this clonotype: What this receptor recognizes is not known. No much larger clone is present one base from it, and per-base qualities are unavailable.

The study at large found these results: Observed TCR beta diversity per million T cells fell roughly linearly with age, and a significant reduction was already apparent by age around 36. Compared with the aged group, the long-lived group had more naive CD4+ T cells, fewer expanded clones and increased TCR diversity, suggesting age selection. Conclusive comparison of naive and antigen-experienced compartments was prevented by the profiling of bulk unsorted PBMCs. Total diversity estimates from one million sequenced T cells were considered lower bounds and underestimates. Because the CMV infection status of the donors was unknown, age-related changes in expanded clonotypes may potentially have been confounded. A strong correlation was found between observed TCR beta diversity and the percentage of naive T cells measured by flow cytometry.

The donors were 40 or so Caucasian individuals from Russia, aged roughly 6 to 90 years, who were systemically healthy. About 9.8 milliliters of peripheral blood were drawn from each donor into EDTA-treated Vacutainer tubes. Ficoll-Paque density-gradient centrifugation was used to isolate PBMCs, with at least 6.5 million per sample. Total RNA, at least 5 micrograms per sample, was extracted from PBMCs with Trizol reagent. For every donor, flow cytometry on a PBMC aliquot measured the percentage of naive CD45RAhigh/CD27high T cells. Library creation used 5' RACE. The sample was run on an Illumina HiSeq 2500. A second about 7 to 12 cycle PCR used a sample-barcoded 5' primer and a J-beta primer mix. A template-switch 5' adaptor carrying 12 random nucleotides introduced a unique molecular identifier onto each TCR beta cDNA molecule. Each sample yielded at least 3 million CDR3-containing paired-end reads. First-strand cDNA was synthesized from all RNA with the Mint cDNA synthesis kit, primed by a TRBC-specific oligonucleotide. After uracil-DNA glycosylase treatment, a first 18-cycle PCR used universal primers M1SS and BC2_uni_R on all cDNA. Per the authors' processing: For normalization, 1 million high-quality reads were randomly selected from each sample, with every read carrying a distinct molecular identifier. Reads with shared molecular identifiers were discarded instead of being binned into consensus sequences. CDR3 identification, clonotype clustering and error correction used MiTCR with a Q25 quality threshold and the strictest error-elimination algorithm. Lower-bound total TCR beta diversity was estimated with a nonparametric unseen species model using Euler transformation. The public reads were reprocessed in TCRdb via fastp at Q25 and MiXCR, keeping in-frame beta chains. Merged by CDR3 protein, the rows form single entries marked with the most common genes and DNA. TCRdb assigned the V and J calls; the authors' analysis was not used. For this sample there are approximately 1.5 million distinct CDR3 sequences; about 31% appear just once. Together, the top ten hold about 10% of the sample.

The chain uses TRBV12-3 or TRBV12-4 and TRBJ2-1; 11 middle bases align to TRBD1. Specimen: blood. The clonotype was recovered from a woman aged 25 to 45 in good health. In nucleotides, the sequence is TGTGCCAGCAGCTTCCCAGGGGACAGGGGGAACGAGCAGTTCTTC. Protein translation: CASSFPGDRGNEQFF.